This is a list of T cell receptor beta chains from one sample in a study of a mutant IDH1 vaccine in newly diagnosed glioma. Sequenced by immunoSEQ multiplex PCR; TCRdb stores in-frame clones only, minus some. The data show around 53,000 clones, approximately 90% seen once. This specimen was PBMCs, taken from a glioma patient treated with radiotherapy, temozolomide or both. These receptor sequences come from a man aged 40-50 years with glioma. Both conserved end residues are part of each CDR3. The D gene is left open where the match is weak. For some rows the clone size is stated as once, few or many, or as a class when expanded; others skip it.

j_call clone_size d_call v_call cdr3_aa cdr3_nt
TRBJ1-1 - TRBD1 TRBV7-2 CASSSLGQGATEAFF TGTGCCAGCAGCTCCCTCGGACAGGGGGCGACTGAAGCTTTCTTT
TRBJ1-5 - - TRBV18 CASSPTHSNNQPQHF TGTGCCAGCTCACCGACACACAGCAACAATCAGCCCCAGCATTTT
TRBJ2-1 - TRBD2 TRBV5-1 CASSFTSGSDNEQFF TGCGCCAGCAGCTTCACTAGCGGGAGTGATAATGAGCAGTTCTTC
TRBJ2-3 - - TRBV4-1 CASSQVSRADTQYF TGCGCCAGCAGCCAGGTCTCCCGCGCAGATACGCAGTATTTT
TRBJ1-4 - TRBD1 TRBV27 CASSQRQGGNEKLFF TGTGCCAGCAGTCAAAGACAGGGGGGGAATGAAAAACTGTTTTTT
TRBJ2-5 - TRBD1 TRBV6-1 CASSEAPTGETQYF TGTGCCAGCAGTGAAGCGCCGACAGGGGAGACCCAGTACTTC
TRBJ1-3 - TRBD1 TRBV6-5 CASSLTGVKDTIYF TGTGCCAGCAGTTTAACAGGGGTTAAGGACACCATATATTTT
TRBJ1-3 - TRBD1 TRBV27 CASSDWTGSSGNTIYF TGTGCCAGCAGTGATTGGACAGGGAGCTCTGGAAACACCATATATTTT
TRBJ1-4 - - TRBV25-1 CASSERHPNEKLFF TGTGCCAGCAGTGAAAGACACCCTAATGAAAAACTGTTTTTT
TRBJ1-6 - - TRBV27 CASRGNWNSPLHF TGTGCCAGCAGGGGGAACTGGAATTCACCCCTCCACTTT
TRBJ2-5 - TRBD1 TRBV6-1 CASSEPGQAEETQYF TGTGCCAGCAGTGAACCGGGACAGGCCGAAGAGACCCAGTACTTC
TRBJ2-5 - - TRBV7-9 CASSLAGGETQYF TGTGCCAGCAGCTTAGCGGGTGGGGAGACCCAGTACTTC
TRBJ2-7 - - TRBV7-8 CASSSGPRSYEQYF TGTGCCAGCAGCTCCGGACCCCGCTCCTACGAGCAGTACTTC
TRBJ2-7 once TRBD1 TRBV28 CASRTLGQGGDRNF TGTGCCAGCAGAACGTTAGGACAGGGAGGAGATAGGAACTTC
TRBJ2-7 - - TRBV5-5 CASSRGFAYEQYF TGTGCCAGCAGCCGAGGCTTTGCCTACGAGCAGTACTTC
TRBJ1-4 - TRBD1 TRBV19 CASSPRGLATNEKLFF TGTGCCAGTAGTCCCAGGGGGCTAGCAACTAATGAAAAACTGTTTTTT
TRBJ2-7 - - TRBV9 CASSVEAPSSYEQYF TGTGCCAGCAGCGTAGAGGCTCCAAGCTCCTACGAGCAGTACTTC
TRBJ2-5 - - TRBV6-5 CASSPGRETQYF TGTGCCAGCAGCCCCGGTCGGGAGACCCAGTACTTC
TRBJ2-3 - - TRBV5-6 CASSFLDTQYF TGTGCCAGCAGCTTTTTGGATACGCAGTATTTT
TRBJ2-7 - TRBD2 TRBV7-8 CASSLDQLLAGGYYERQYF TGTGCCAGCAGCTTAGATCAACTACTAGCGGGAGGCTACTACGAGCGGCAGTACTTC
TRBJ2-2 - TRBD2 TRBV4-1 CASSLETSGSIGELFF TGCGCCAGCAGCCTAGAGACTAGCGGGAGTATCGGGGAGCTGTTTTTT
TRBJ2-7 - TRBD1 TRBV5-6 CASSFARDRVYEQYF TGTGCCAGCAGCTTCGCGCGGGACAGGGTCTACGAGCAGTACTTC
TRBJ2-7 few - TRBV7-2 CASSPGRGPLEQYF TGTGCCAGCAGCCCCGGACGAGGACCTTTAGAGCAGTACTTC
TRBJ2-1 - TRBD2 TRBV25-1 CASSDPELAGSYNEQFF TGTGCCAGCAGTGATCCCGAACTAGCGGGATCCTACAATGAGCAGTTCTTC
TRBJ1-3 - - TRBV6-5 CASRAGNGNTIYF TGTGCCAGCAGAGCAGGGAATGGAAACACCATATATTTT
TRBJ1-3 once - TRBV5-6 CASSFAGMSSGNTIYF TGTGCCAGCAGCTTCGCAGGCATGAGCTCTGGAAACACCATATATTTT
TRBJ2-5 - TRBD1 TRBV10-3 CAISESQDRQKETQYF TGTGCCATCAGTGAGTCGCAGGACAGGCAAAAAGAGACCCAGTACTTC
TRBJ2-7 - TRBD2 TRBV7-2 CASSRTSGSGFYEQYF TGTGCCAGCAGCCGGACTAGCGGGAGTGGGTTCTACGAGCAGTACTTC
TRBJ2-5 once TRBD2 TRBV25-1 CATAGGAGETQYF TGTGCCACTGCCGGGGGGGCTGGGGAGACCCAGTACTTC
TRBJ2-1 - - TRBV7-9 CASSLSGLLNEQFF TGTGCCAGCAGCTTGTCGGGACTGTTAAATGAGCAGTTCTTC
TRBJ2-7 - TRBD2 TRBV5-6 CASSPLAGVGEQYF TGTGCCAGCAGCCCACTAGCGGGAGTAGGCGAGCAGTACTTC
TRBJ1-5 once TRBD1 TRBV6-5 CASTARQGGQPQHF TGTGCCAGCACCGCCCGACAGGGTGGCCAGCCCCAGCATTTT
TRBJ2-7 - - TRBV7-2 CASSLGYRDEQYF TGTGCCAGCAGCTTAGGATACCGCGACGAGCAGTACTTC
TRBJ2-7 - - TRBV12-5 CASRSGSSYEQYF TGTGCTAGTCGTTCCGGGAGCTCCTACGAGCAGTACTTC
TRBJ2-7 - TRBD1 TRBV7-2 CASSRDRGGEQYF TGTGCCAGCAGCCGAGACAGGGGCGGCGAGCAGTACTTC
TRBJ2-6 - - TRBV14 CASSQDLRSGANVLTF TGTGCCAGCAGCCAAGATCTGAGATCTGGGGCCAACGTCCTGACTTTC
TRBJ2-7 - - TRBV6-1 CASSEKPYYEQYF TGTGCCAGCAGTGAAAAGCCTTACTACGAGCAGTACTTC
TRBJ2-1 once TRBD2 TRBV6-6 CASSGGNEQFF TGTGCCAGCTCGGGGGGCAATGAGCAGTTCTTC
TRBJ2-1 - TRBD2 TRBV19 CASSIDPHAGARAVSSYNEQFF TGTGCCAGTAGTATAGACCCTCATGCGGGAGCTCGGGCGGTTAGCTCCTACAATGAGCAGTTCTTC
TRBJ2-1 - - TRBV27 CASSLGWSSYNEQFF TGTGCCAGCAGTTTAGGTTGGAGCTCCTACAATGAGCAGTTCTTC
TRBJ2-1 - TRBD2 TRBV5-1 CASSLGASGKGNEQFF TGCGCCAGCAGCTTGGGGGCTAGCGGGAAGGGCAATGAGCAGTTCTTC
TRBJ2-7 - TRBD1 TRBV13 CASSSGTGSYEQYF TGTGCCAGCAGCTCAGGGACAGGGAGTTACGAGCAGTACTTC
TRBJ1-2 - - TRBV6-5 CASSSWQDAGYTF TGTGCCAGCAGTTCTTGGCAGGATGCTGGCTACACCTTC
TRBJ1-2 - - TRBV28 CASSRSTNYGYTF TGTGCCAGCAGCCGGTCAACTAACTATGGCTACACCTTC
TRBJ2-7 - TRBD2 TRBV7-9 CASSPLLAGLKYEQYF TGTGCCAGCAGCCCCTTACTAGCGGGCCTTAAGTACGAGCAGTACTTC
TRBJ2-1 - - TRBV29-1 CSVDRGMGQFF TGCAGCGTTGATAGAGGAATGGGGCAGTTCTTC
TRBJ2-3 - - TRBV5-4 CASSPPGGLGGDTQYF TGTGCCAGCAGTCCCCCTGGGGGTCTGGGGGGAGATACGCAGTATTTT
TRBJ2-2 - TRBD2 TRBV4-3 CASSRLAGRVGELFF TGCGCCAGCAGCCGACTAGCGGGAAGGGTCGGGGAGCTGTTTTTT
TRBJ2-3 - TRBD1 TRBV7-8 CASSLYRGPSTDTQYF TGTGCCAGCAGCTTGTACAGGGGGCCCAGCACAGATACGCAGTATTTT
TRBJ2-3 - - TRBV7-2 CASSRADTQYF TGTGCCAGCAGCCGGGCCGATACGCAGTATTTT
TRBJ2-7 once TRBD1 TRBV9 CASSAGTGVQAGSYEQYF TGTGCCAGCAGCGCCGGGACAGGGGTACAAGCGGGCTCCTACGAGCAGTACTTC
TRBJ1-5 - TRBD1 TRBV4-1 CASSPRQGVVAGQPQHF TGCGCCAGCAGCCCCCGACAGGGGGTTGTGGCGGGTCAGCCCCAGCATTTT
TRBJ1-2 - TRBD1 TRBV6-5 CASRQTGGHGYTF TGTGCCAGCAGACAGACAGGGGGGCATGGCTACACCTTC
TRBJ2-2 once - TRBV10-3 CAIKANTGELFF TGTGCCATCAAAGCGAACACCGGGGAGCTGTTTTTT
TRBJ2-1 - TRBD2 TRBV9 CASSITTSGRASNEQFF TGTGCCAGCAGCATTACGACTAGCGGGAGGGCCTCCAATGAGCAGTTCTTC
TRBJ2-6 once - TRBV5-6 CASSLNTGSGANVLTF TGTGCCAGCAGCTTGAATACTGGGAGTGGGGCCAACGTCCTGACTTTC
TRBJ2-2 - - TRBV4-3 CASSRLSGRSTGELFF TGCGCCAGCAGCCGATTGAGCGGGCGGAGCACCGGGGAGCTGTTTTTT
TRBJ2-7 - TRBD2 TRBV7-2 CASSHQTSAHYEQYF TGTGCCAGCAGCCACCAGACTAGCGCACACTACGAGCAGTACTTC
TRBJ1-1 - - TRBV10-3 CAISGGAEAFF TGTGCCATCAGTGGCGGGGCTGAAGCTTTCTTT
TRBJ2-5 - - TRBV6-1 CASTEDPARETQYF TGTGCCAGCACCGAGGATCCCGCTCGGGAGACCCAGTACTTC